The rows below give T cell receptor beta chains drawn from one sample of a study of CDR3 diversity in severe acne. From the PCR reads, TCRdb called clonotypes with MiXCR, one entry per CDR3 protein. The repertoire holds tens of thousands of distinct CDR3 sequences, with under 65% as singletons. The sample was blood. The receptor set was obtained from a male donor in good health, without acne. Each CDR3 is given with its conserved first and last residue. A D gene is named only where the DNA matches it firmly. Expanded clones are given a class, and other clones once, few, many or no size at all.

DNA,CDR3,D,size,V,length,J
TGTGCCAGCACCGGGACCTGTGTGAGATCGGACTTC,CASTGTCVRSDF,-,-,TRBV9,12,TRBJ2-7
TGTGCCACCGGCGGAGTAACGGGTCCAGCTTTCTTT,CATGGVTGPAFF,-,-,TRBV15,12,TRBJ1-1
TGTGCCACCAGTGAGAGACAGGGGAACATCTACGAGCAGTACTTC,CATSERQGNIYEQYF,TRBD1,many,TRBV24-1,15,TRBJ2-7
-,CASFPGLGDTQYFGYTF,-,-,TRBV5-1,17,TRBJ1-2
TGCGCCAGCAGCCAAGACCCCGCGACTAGCGGGTACACAGATACGCAGTATTTT,CASSQDPATSGYTDTQYF,TRBD2,-,TRBV4-1,18,TRBJ2-3
TGTGCCAGCAGCTTTGATCGGGGGGAGGACGGGGAGCTGTTTTTT,CASSFDRGEDGELFF,TRBD2,many,TRBV5-5,15,TRBJ2-2
TGCGCCAGCAGCCAACAGGGGAGGACTGAAGCTTTCTTT,CASSQQGRTEAFF,-,-,TRBV4-1,13,TRBJ1-1
TGTGCCTGGAGTGTAGACAGGGCACCTTCTGCAAATCAGCCCCAGCATTTT,CAWSVDRAPSANQPQHF,TRBD1,-,TRBV30,17,TRBJ1-5
TGTGCCAGCACTGGACAGGGGTCCTACGAGCAGTACTTC,CASTGQGSYEQYF,TRBD1,many,TRBV2,13,TRBJ2-7
TGTGCCAGCACCCAAGGGGACGAGCAGTACTTC,CASTQGDEQYF,-,many,TRBV6-5,11,TRBJ2-7
TGCGCCACTGGGGGTGGGACATGGACTGAAAAACTGTTTTTT,CATGGGTWTEKLFF,-,-,TRBV10-2,14,TRBJ1-4